This T cell receptor (beta chain) was obtained from a study of blood T cells in healthy people across ages. With V trimmed by 3 bases and J by 2 bases, 6 bases remained unmatched. Germline lookup yields CDR1 DFQATT and CDR2 SNEGSKA (reference sequence). The CDR3 extends over 14 amino acids. Then a second PCR, running about 6 to 12 cycles, was carried out with a sample-barcoded 5' primer and a J-beta primer mix. TCRdb processed the 5' RACE reads anew with MiXCR; each CDR3 protein has one entry. The repertoire holds roughly 1,500,000 distinct CDR3 sequences, with about 31% as singletons. This clonotype turned up a few times.

Sample: blood. The receptor was isolated from a woman aged 30 to 39 in good health. The chain combines TRBV20-1 with TRBJ2-5; 7 bases agree with TRBD2. The CDR3 loop is CSASAWEGQETQYF. CDR3 DNA sequence: TGCAGTGCTAGTGCGTGGGAGGGGCAAGAGACCCAGTACTTC.